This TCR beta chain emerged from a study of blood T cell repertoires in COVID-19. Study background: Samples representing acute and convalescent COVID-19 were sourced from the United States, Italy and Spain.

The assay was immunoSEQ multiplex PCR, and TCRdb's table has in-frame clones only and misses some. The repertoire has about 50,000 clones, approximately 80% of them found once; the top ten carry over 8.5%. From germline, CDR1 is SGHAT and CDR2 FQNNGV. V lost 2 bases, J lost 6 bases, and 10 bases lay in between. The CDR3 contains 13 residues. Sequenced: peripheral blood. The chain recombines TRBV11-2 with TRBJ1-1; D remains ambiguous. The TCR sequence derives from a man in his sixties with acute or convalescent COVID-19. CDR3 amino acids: CASSLSLRAEAFF. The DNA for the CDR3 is TGTGCCAGCAGCTTATCTTTGAGGGCTGAAGCTTTCTTT.